This T cell receptor beta chain was identified in a study of T cells in Graves' hyperthyroidism and ophthalmopathy. This clonotype was recorded at least ten times. The source material, RNA transcripts, was used to amplify TCR beta CDR3 regions. During a first-round RT-PCR of the TCR CDR3, the HTBI primer set was used. TCRdb used MiXCR to reprocess the multiplex PCR reads, holding one entry per CDR3 protein. The data hold around 300,000 distinct CDR3 sequences, with roughly 13% observed a single time. V dropped 11 bases and J dropped 10 bases, with 15 bases sitting between them. The CDR3 has 12 residues. Germline CDR1 reads SNHLY; CDR2 reads FYNNEI.

The sequence was obtained from a woman aged 40-49 years with Graves' hyperthyroidism. The sample taken for sequencing was blood. This chain connects TRBV2 to TRBJ1-6, with D possibly matching TRBD1 (6 bases). The CDR3 bases are TGTGCCGGCGGGGGCAATGGATCACCCCTCCACTTT. The encoded protein is CAGGGNGSPLHF.